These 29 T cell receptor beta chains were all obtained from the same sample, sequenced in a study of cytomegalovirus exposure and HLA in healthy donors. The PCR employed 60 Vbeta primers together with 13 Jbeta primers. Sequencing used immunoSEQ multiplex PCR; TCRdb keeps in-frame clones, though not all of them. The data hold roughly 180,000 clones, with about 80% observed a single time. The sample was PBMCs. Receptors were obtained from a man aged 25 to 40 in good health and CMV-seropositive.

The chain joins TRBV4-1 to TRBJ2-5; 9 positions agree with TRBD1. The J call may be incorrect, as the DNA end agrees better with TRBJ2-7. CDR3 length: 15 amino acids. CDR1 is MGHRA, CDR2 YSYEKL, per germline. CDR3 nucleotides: TGCGCCAGCAGCCATCTCCCGGGACAGGGAGACGAGCAGTACTTC. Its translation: CASSHLPGQGDEQYF.

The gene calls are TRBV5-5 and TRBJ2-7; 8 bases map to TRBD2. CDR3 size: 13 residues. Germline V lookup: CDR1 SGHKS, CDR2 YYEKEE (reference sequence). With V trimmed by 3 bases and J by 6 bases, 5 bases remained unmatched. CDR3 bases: TGTGCCAGCAGCTATGGACTAGCCTTCGAGCAGTACTTC. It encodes CASSYGLAFEQYF.

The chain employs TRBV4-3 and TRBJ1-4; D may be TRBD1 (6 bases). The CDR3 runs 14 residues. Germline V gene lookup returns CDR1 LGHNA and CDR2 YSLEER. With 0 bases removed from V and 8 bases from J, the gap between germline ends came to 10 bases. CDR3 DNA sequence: TGCGCCAGCAGCCAAGACAGGGGTAAAGAAAAACTGTTTTTT. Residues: CASSQDRGKEKLFF.

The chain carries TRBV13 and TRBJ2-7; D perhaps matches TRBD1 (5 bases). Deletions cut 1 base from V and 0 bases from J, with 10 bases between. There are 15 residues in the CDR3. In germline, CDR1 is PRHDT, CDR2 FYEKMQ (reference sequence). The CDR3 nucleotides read TGTGCCAGCAGCTTAGAAGGGGTGAACTCCTACGAGCAGTACTTC. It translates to CASSLEGVNSYEQYF.

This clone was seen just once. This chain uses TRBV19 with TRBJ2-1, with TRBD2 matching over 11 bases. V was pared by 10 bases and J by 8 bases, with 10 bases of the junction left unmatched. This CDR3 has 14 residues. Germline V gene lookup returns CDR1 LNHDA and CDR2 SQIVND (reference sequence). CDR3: CATLDSGRGHEQFF. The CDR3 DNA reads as TGTGCCACCCTAGATAGCGGGAGGGGACATGAGCAGTTCTTC. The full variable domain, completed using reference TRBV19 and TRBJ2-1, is DGGITQSPKYLFRKEGQNVTLSCEQNLNHDAMYWYRQDPGQGLRLIYYSQIVNDFQKGDIAEGYSVSREKKESFPLTVTSAQKNPTAFYLCATLDSGRGHEQFFGPGTRLTVL.

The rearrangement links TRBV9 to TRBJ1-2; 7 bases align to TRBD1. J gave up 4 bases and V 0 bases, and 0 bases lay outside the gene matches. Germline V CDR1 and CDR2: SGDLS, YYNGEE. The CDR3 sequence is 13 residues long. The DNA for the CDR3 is TGTGCCAGCAGCGTAGAGGGGGCCTATGGCTACACCTTC. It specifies CASSVEGAYGYTF.

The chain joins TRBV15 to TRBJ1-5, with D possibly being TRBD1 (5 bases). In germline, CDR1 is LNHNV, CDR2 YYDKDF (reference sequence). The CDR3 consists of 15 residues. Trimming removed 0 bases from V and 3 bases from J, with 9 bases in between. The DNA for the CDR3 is TGTGCCACCAGCAGAGAACGGGGGTTCAATCAGCCCCAGCATTTT. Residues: CATSRERGFNQPQHF.

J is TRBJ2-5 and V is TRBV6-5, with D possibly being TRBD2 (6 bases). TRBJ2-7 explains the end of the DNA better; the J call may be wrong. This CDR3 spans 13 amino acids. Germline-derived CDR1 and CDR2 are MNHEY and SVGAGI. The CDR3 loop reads CASSGLNSYEQYF. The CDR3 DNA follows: TGTGCCAGTTCGGGACTGAACTCCTACGAGCAGTACTTC.

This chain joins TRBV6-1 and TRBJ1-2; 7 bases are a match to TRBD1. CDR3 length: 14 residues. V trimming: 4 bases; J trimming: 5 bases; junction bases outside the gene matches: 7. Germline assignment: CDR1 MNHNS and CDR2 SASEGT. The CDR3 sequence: CASSVDRAAYGYTF. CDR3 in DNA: TGTGCCAGCAGTGTCGACAGGGCGGCATATGGCTACACCTTC.

The CDR3 nucleotides are TGTGCCAGCAGCGTAGCCCAGGAACCTTCTTATGAGCAGTACTTC. Encoded protein: CASSVAQEPSYEQYF. The chain uses TRBV9 and TRBJ2-7; D is uncertain. V lost 0 bases and J 7 bases, leaving 17 bases between the germline ends. Germline CDR1 SGDLS, CDR2 YYNGEE. The CDR3 loop spans 15 amino acids.

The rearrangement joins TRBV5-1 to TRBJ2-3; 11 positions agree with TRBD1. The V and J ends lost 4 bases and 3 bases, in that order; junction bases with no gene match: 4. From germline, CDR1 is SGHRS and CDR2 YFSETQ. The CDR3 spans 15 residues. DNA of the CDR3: TGCGCCAGCAGCCCGGGACAGGGGGGGACAGATACGCAGTATTTT. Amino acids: CASSPGQGGTDTQYF. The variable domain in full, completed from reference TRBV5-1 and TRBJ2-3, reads KAGVTQTPRYLIKTRGQQVTLSCSPISGHRSVSWYQQTPGQGLQFLFEYFSETQRNKGNFPGRFSGRQFSNSRSEMNVSTLELGDSALYLCASSPGQGGTDTQYFGPGTRLTVL.

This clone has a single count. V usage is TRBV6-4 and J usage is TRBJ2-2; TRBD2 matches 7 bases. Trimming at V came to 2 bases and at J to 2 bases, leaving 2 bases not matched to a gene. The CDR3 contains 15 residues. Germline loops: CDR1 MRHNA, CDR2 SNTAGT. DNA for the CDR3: TGTGCCAGCAGTGACCTAGCGGACAACACCGGGGAGCTGTTTTTT. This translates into CASSDLADNTGELFF.

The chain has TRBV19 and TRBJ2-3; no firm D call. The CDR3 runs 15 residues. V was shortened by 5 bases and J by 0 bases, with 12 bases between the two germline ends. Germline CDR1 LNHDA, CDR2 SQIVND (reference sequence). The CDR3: CASSRGRFSTDTQYF. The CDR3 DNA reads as TGTGCCAGTAGTCGTGGCAGGTTTAGCACAGATACGCAGTATTTT.

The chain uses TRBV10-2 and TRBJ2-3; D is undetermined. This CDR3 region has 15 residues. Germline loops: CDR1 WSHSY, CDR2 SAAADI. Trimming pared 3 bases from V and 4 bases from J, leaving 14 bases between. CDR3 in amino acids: CASSDYSTTSDTQYF. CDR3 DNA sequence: TGCGCCAGCAGTGATTACAGCACCACGTCAGATACGCAGTATTTT.

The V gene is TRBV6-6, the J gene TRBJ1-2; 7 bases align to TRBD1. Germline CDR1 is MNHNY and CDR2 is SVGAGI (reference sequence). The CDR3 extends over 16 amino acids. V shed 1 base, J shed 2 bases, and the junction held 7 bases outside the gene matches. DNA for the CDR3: TGTGCCAGCAGTTACTTCGGAGGGGGCAGGAACTATGGCTACACCTTC. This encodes CASSYFGGGRNYGYTF.

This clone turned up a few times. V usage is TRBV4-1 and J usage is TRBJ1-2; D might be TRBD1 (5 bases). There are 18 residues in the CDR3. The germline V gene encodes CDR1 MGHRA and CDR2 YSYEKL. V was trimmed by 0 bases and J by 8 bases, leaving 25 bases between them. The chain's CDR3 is CASSQDPSGTGTLGGYTF. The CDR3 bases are TGCGCCAGCAGCCAAGATCCTTCCGGGACTGGGACTTTAGGGGGCTACACCTTC.

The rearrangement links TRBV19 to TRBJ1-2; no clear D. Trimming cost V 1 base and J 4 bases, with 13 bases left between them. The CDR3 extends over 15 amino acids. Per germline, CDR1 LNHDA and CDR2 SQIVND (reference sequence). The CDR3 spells CASSIAFDIFYGYTF. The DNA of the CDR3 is TGTGCCAGTAGTATAGCCTTTGACATCTTCTATGGCTACACCTTC.

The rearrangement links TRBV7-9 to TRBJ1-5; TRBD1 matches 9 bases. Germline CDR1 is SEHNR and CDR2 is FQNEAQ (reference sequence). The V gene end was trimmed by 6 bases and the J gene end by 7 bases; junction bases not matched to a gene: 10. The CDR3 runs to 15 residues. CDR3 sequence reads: CASSSTGGEWQPQHF. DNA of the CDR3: TGTGCCAGCAGTTCTACAGGGGGCGAGTGGCAGCCCCAGCATTTT. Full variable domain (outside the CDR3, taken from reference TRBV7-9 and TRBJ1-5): DTGVSQNPRHKITKRGQNVTFRCDPISEHNRLYWYRQTLGQGPEFLTYFQNEAQLEKSRLLSDRFSAERPKGSFSTLEIQRTEQGDSAMYLCASSSTGGEWQPQHFGDGTRLSIL.

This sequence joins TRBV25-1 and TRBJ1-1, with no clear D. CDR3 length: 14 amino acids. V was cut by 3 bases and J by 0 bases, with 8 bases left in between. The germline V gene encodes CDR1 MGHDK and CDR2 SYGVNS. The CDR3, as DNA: TGTGCCAGCAGTGATGTCTCTATGAACACTGAAGCTTTCTTT. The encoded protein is CASSDVSMNTEAFF. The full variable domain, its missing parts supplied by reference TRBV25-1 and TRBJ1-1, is EADIYQTPRYLVIGTGKKITLECSQTMGHDKMYWYQQDPGMELHLIHYSYGVNSTEKGDLSSESTVSRIRTEHFPLTLESARPSHTSQYLCASSDVSMNTEAFFGQGTRLTVV.

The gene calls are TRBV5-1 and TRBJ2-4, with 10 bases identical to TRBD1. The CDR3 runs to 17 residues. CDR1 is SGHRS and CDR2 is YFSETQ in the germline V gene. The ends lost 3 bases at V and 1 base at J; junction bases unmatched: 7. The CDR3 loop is CASSSEPGQGAKNIQYF. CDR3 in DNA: TGCGCCAGCAGCTCAGAACCGGGACAGGGGGCCAAAAACATTCAGTACTTC.

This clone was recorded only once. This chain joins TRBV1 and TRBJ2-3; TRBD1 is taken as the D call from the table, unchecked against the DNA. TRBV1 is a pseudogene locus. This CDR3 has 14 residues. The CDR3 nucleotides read TGCACCAGCAGCCGAACAGGGGTGGCAGATACGCAGTATTTT. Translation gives CTSSRTGVADTQYF.

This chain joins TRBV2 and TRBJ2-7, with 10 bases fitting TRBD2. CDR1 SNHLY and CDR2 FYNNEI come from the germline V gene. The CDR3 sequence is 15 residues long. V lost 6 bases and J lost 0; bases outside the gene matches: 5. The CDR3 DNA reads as TGTGCCAGCAGGCCTCTAGCGGGAGCCTCCTACGAGCAGTACTTC. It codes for CASRPLAGASYEQYF.

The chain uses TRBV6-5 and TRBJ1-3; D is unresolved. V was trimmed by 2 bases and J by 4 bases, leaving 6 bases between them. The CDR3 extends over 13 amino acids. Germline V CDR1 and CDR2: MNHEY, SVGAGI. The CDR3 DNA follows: TGTGCCAGCAGTTACGGGAGCGGAAACACCATATATTTT. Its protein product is CASSYGSGNTIYF.

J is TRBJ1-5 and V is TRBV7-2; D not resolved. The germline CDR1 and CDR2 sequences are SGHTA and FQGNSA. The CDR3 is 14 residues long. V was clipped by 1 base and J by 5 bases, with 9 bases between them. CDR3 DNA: TGTGCCAGCAGCTTAGGTGGCAGTTATCAGCCCCAGCATTTT. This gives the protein CASSLGGSYQPQHF.

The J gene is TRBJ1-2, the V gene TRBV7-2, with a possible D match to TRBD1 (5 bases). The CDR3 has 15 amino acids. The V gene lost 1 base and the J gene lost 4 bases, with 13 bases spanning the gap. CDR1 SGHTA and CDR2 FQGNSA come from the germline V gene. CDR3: CASSLVGAAPYGYTF. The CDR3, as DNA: TGTGCCAGCAGCTTAGTTGGGGCGGCGCCCTATGGCTACACCTTC.

In DNA form, the CDR3 reads TGTGCCAGCAGTCCTGGACTAGCGCCGAATGAGCAGTTCTTC. This encodes CASSPGLAPNEQFF. The V gene is TRBV6-5, the J gene TRBJ2-1; 9 bases line up with TRBD2. Germline assignment: CDR1 MNHEY and CDR2 SVGAGI. CDR3 length: 14 residues. V shed 5 bases, J shed 7 bases, and the junction held 6 bases outside the gene matches.

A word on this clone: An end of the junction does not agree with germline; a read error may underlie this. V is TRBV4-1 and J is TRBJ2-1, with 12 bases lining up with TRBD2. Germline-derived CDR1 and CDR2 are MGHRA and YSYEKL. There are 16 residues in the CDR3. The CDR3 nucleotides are TGCGCCAGCAGCCAAGGGACTAGCGGGGAATACAATGGGCAGTTCTTC. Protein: CASSQGTSGEYNGQFF.

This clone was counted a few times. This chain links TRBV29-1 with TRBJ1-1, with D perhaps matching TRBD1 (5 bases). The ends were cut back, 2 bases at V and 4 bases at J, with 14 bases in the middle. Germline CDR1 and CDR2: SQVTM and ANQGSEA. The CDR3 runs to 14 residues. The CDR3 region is CSVEKAGLGTEAFF. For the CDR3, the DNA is TGCAGCGTTGAAAAGGCGGGGCTTGGCACTGAAGCTTTCTTT.

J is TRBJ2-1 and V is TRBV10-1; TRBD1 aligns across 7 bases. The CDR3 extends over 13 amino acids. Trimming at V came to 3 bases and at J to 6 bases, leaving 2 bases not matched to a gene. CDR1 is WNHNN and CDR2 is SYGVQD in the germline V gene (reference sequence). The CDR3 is CASSDGTVNEQFF. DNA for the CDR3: TGCGCCAGCAGTGACGGGACAGTCAATGAGCAGTTCTTC.